This entry features one T cell receptor beta chain sequence. No antigen is known for it. This record comes from a study of CD8 T cells in Susac syndrome. Study outcomes and limitations: That the number of individuals in its TCR sequencing and HLA analysis was relatively small was acknowledged by the study.

V gave up 2 bases and J gave up 7 bases, with 9 bases separating them. Looked up from germline, CDR1 is GTSNPN and CDR2 is SVGIG (reference sequence). The CDR3 has 12 residues. TCR beta sequencing was performed on blood CD8+ and CD4+ T cells. Negative isolation yielded CD4+ and CD8+ T cells, and FACS enriched TEMRA cells. With random hexamers, reverse transcription was performed on about 0.5 to 1 ug of RNA. Amplification of TCR beta CDR3 used immunoSEQ multiplex PCR across 54 Vbeta and 13 Jbeta. TCRdb reprocessed the immunoSEQ multiplex PCR reads with MiXCR, giving one entry per CDR3 protein. The data contain under 200,000 distinct CDR3 sequences, around 94% of them singletons.

The sample taken for sequencing was CD4+ T cells from PBMCs. This chain links TRBV30 with TRBJ1-5, with D possibly being TRBD1 (5 bases). This clonotype originated in a human donor in good health. The CDR3 protein is CAWSRGGQPQHF. The DNA of the CDR3 is TGTGCCTGGAGTAGGGGAGGGCAGCCCCAGCATTTT. Full variable domain (rest looked up from reference TRBV30 and TRBJ1-5): SQTIHQWPATLVQPVGSPLSLECTVEGTSNPNLYWYRQAAGRGLQLLFYSVGIGQISSEVPQNLSASRPQDRQFILSSKKLLLSDSGFYLCAWSRGGQPQHFGDGTRLSIL.